This T cell receptor (beta chain) is drawn from a study of T cells after yellow fever vaccination. TCRdb ran MiXCR on the 5' RACE reads and lists one entry per CDR3 protein. The sample holds 300,000 to 350,000 distinct CDR3 sequences, roughly 4.3% seen once. To note about this clonotype: Its cognate antigen is unknown.

Study outcomes and limitations: A faster peak, day 5 versus 15, was reached by the weaker secondary response. A small share of clonotypes appeared in both CD4 and CD8 compartments. Subsequent booster samples again held most clones from primary vaccination (96% CD4, about 90% CD8).

The V gene lost 5 bases and the J gene lost 5 bases, with 8 bases spanning the gap. Germline V CDR1 and CDR2: LNHDA, SQIVND (reference sequence). The CDR3 runs 12 residues. The sample consisted of PBMCs, taken 5 days after the yellow fever booster vaccination. The chain couples TRBV19 to TRBJ2-3; D ambiguous. The TCR comes from a man aged 18 to 29 who received the YFV17D yellow fever vaccine. The CDR3 bases are TGTGCCAGTAGTTGGCCCCAAGATACGCAGTATTTT. Translating it yields CASSWPQDTQYF.